The clone carrying this T cell receptor (beta chain) was observed a handful of times. Its antigen remains unidentified. This CDR3 has 14 residues. From germline, CDR1 is SGHRS and CDR2 YFSETQ. V was shortened by 0 bases and J by 4 bases, with 9 bases between the two germline ends. All donors came from Russia, were Caucasian and healthy, and spanned ages about 6 to 100. Each individual donor underwent a draw of roughly 10 milliliters of peripheral blood. The sample belongs to a study of blood T cells in healthy people across ages. Overall study findings and caveats: Estimated diversity across one million T cells was deemed an underestimate.

Sample-barcoded 5' priming and a J-beta primer mix drove a second PCR of 7 to 11 cycles. Sequencing recovered at least 3 million CDR3-containing paired-end reads from each sample. TCRdb independently ran MiXCR on the 5' RACE reads; one entry per CDR3 protein. Among 800,000 to 900,000 distinct CDR3 sequences listed, less than 80% were seen once. Material: blood. The source of this sequence is a man aged 30-40 years in good health. The rearrangement joins TRBV5-1 to TRBJ2-3; D unclear. The DNA for the CDR3 is TGCGCCAGCAGCTTGGAAGGGCCGGCAGATACGCAGTATTTT. It specifies CASSLEGPADTQYF. The entire variable domain, with the rest obtained from reference TRBV5-1 and TRBJ2-3, is as follows: KAGVTQTPRYLIKTRGQQVTLSCSPISGHRSVSWYQQTPGQGLQFLFEYFSETQRNKGNFPGRFSGRQFSNSRSEMNVSTLELGDSALYLCASSLEGPADTQYFGPGTRLTVL.